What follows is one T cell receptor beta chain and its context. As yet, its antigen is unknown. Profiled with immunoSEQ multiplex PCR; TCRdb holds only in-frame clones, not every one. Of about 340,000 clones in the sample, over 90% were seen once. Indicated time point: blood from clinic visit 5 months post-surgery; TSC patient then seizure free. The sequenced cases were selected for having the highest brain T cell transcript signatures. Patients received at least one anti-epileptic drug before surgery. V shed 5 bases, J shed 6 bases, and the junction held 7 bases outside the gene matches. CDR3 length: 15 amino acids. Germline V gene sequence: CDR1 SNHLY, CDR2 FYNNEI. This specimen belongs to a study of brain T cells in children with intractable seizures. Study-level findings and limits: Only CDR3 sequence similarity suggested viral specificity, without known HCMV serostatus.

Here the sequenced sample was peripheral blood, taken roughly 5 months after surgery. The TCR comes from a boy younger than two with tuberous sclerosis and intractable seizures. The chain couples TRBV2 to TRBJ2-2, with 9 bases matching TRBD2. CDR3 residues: CASSFLAGGAGELFF. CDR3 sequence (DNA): TGTGCCAGCAGTTTCCTCGCGGGGGGGGCCGGGGAGCTGTTTTTT.